This TCR beta chain was obtained from a study of T cell responses to AZD1222 COVID-19 vaccine. Study findings and constraints: With dominance at 160-218 and 743-854, vaccine-associated CD4 TCRs spanned spike. Baseline serostatus was positive in only six AZD1222 recipients. Most donors were white British, females outnumbered males, and clonal diversity was possibly underestimated. Sampled repertoires all dated from after the peak T cell response.

Only in-frame clones appear in the TCRdb table, and some are missing; sequencing was by immunoSEQ multiplex PCR. The repertoire consists of more than 150,000 clones, with 92% occurring once and the leading ten covering 1.3%. The trim removed 6 bases at V and 5 bases at J, leaving 8 bases unmatched. This CDR3 region has 14 residues. The germline V gene encodes CDR1 MNHEY and CDR2 SMNVEV (reference sequence). Concerning this clone: The target antigen is unknown.

The sequence was obtained from an adult who received the AZD1222 COVID-19 vaccine. The rearrangement joins TRBV27 to TRBJ1-1, with 8 bases identical to TRBD1. The sample in question was peripheral blood, obtained 28 days after the second AZD1222 dose. The CDR3 DNA sequence: TGTGCCAGCAGCCTAGGACAGGGAAGGACTGAAGCTTTCTTT. Amino acid sequence: CASSLGQGRTEAFF.